These 19 T cell receptor beta chains came from one sample sequenced in a study of beta chain features in type 1 diabetes. Study-wide results and caveats: Significant though moderate, a shortening of TCRB CDR3s appeared in all four CD4+ subsets of Type 1 diabetes patients.

Of the isolated RNA, all was reverse transcribed, and so the sequenced material was expressed TCRB transcripts. Using immunoSEQ multiplex PCR, the repertoire was profiled, and TCRdb retains in-frame clones only, with some absent. There are some 150,000 clones in the sample; 13% occur only once, and under 1.5% lies in the top ten. Antigen specificity for these receptors is unknown. The material sequenced was central memory CD4+ T cells from blood. These receptors all stem from a man younger than 30 with type 1 diabetes.

This clone was counted a few times. The chain recombines TRBV5-5 with TRBJ2-7, with 9 bases that match TRBD1. CDR1 and CDR2 from the germline V gene are SGHKS and YYEKEE (reference sequence). The CDR3 totals 15 residues. V lost 4 bases, J lost 7 bases, and 12 bases stayed unmatched. DNA for the CDR3: TGTGCCAGCAGCCCCACGGGACAGGGAACGGGAGAGCAGTACTTC. The encoded protein is CASSPTGQGTGEQYF.

The CDR3 DNA is TGCGCCAGCAGTCAAGACGTACCACTAGCGGGGGGGGTCAATGAGCAGTTCTTC. Residues: CASSQDVPLAGGVNEQFF. J is TRBJ2-1 and V is TRBV23-1, with 13 bases aligning to TRBD2. TRBV23-1 is filed as an ORF, its function uncertain. The CDR3 length is 18 residues. Trimming took 2 bases from V and 6 from J; bases not matched to a gene: 10.

The rearrangement uses TRBV6-6 and TRBJ1-5; D gene uncertain. V was pared by 5 bases and J by 0 bases, with 8 bases between. The germline V gene has CDR1 MNHNY and CDR2 SVGAGI (reference sequence). This CDR3 region has 14 residues. CDR3 in DNA: TGTGCCAGCAGTCTCACTTATAGCAATCAGCCCCAGCATTTT. The encoded protein is CASSLTYSNQPQHF.

A few counts support this clone. The V gene is TRBV5-4, the J gene TRBJ2-1; 8 positions match TRBD1. The CDR3 has 15 amino acids. CDR1 is SGHNT and CDR2 is YYREEE in the germline V gene (reference sequence). The ends lost 0 bases at V and 4 bases at J; junction bases unmatched: 3. Here the CDR3 DNA reads TGTGCCAGCAGCTTGGGGCAGGGGGCGTACAATGAGCAGTTCTTC. Its translation is CASSLGQGAYNEQFF. Variable domain in full (rest from reference TRBV5-4 and TRBJ2-1): ETGVTQSPTHLIKTRGQQVTLRCSSQSGHNTVSWYQQALGQGPQFIFQYYREEENGRGNFPPRFSGLQFPNYSSELNVNALELDDSALYLCASSLGQGAYNEQFFGPGTRLTVL.

The chain is built from TRBV6-1 and TRBJ1-1; D is possibly TRBD1 (5 bases). The germline V and J ends were trimmed by 3 bases and 4 bases, with 15 bases remaining between them. CDR1 and CDR2 (germline): MNHNS, SASEGT. The CDR3 length is 15 residues. Written as DNA, the CDR3 is TGTGCCAGCAGTGAGTCGGGAGTGAGGGGCACTGAAGCTTTCTTT. As protein: CASSESGVRGTEAFF.

Here the CDR3 DNA reads TGTGCCAGCAGCCCGACAGGGGCCTATCAGCCCCAGCATTTT. Its translation: CASSPTGAYQPQHF. The chain combines TRBV14 with TRBJ1-5, with 8 bases identical to TRBD1. The CDR3 runs 14 residues. Trimming cost V 4 bases and J 5 bases; bases outside gene matches: 4. CDR1 and CDR2 (germline): SGHDN, FVKESK.

The chain links TRBV2 to TRBJ2-3; 8 nucleotides match TRBD1. Trimming at V came to 5 bases and at J to 1 base, leaving 5 bases not matched to a gene. Germline-derived CDR1 and CDR2 are SNHLY and FYNNEI. CDR3 size: 15 residues. For the CDR3, the DNA is TGTGCCAGCAGTCCGACAGGGGTAGGCACAGATACGCAGTATTTT. Translated, it gives CASSPTGVGTDTQYF.

This clone turned up a few times. This rearrangement joins TRBV15 to TRBJ2-7, with D tentatively TRBD2 (7 bases). Between the trimmed V and J ends, which lost 9 bases and 1 base, there was a span of 16 bases. Looked up from germline, CDR1 is LNHNV and CDR2 is YYDKDF (reference sequence). The CDR3 totals 14 residues. Here the CDR3 reads CATTLAGASYEQYF. The CDR3 DNA reads TGTGCCACTACCTTGGCGGGGGCTTCCTACGAGCAGTACTTC.

Only a few counts were recorded for this clone. This CDR3 reads CASSLGSSQETQYF. The CDR3 nucleotides read TGCGCCAGCAGCTTGGGATCGTCCCAAGAGACCCAGTACTTC. This chain joins TRBV5-1 and TRBJ2-5; D not certain. The CDR3 contains 14 residues. Germline V gene data show CDR1 as SGHRS and CDR2 as YFSETQ. The V and J ends lost 0 bases and 1 base respectively, with 7 bases between them. Full variable domain (remainder filled in from reference TRBV5-1 and TRBJ2-5): KAGVTQTPRYLIKTRGQQVTLSCSPISGHRSVSWYQQTPGQGLQFLFEYFSETQRNKGNFPGRFSGRQFSNSRSEMNVSTLELGDSALYLCASSLGSSQETQYFGPGTRLLVL.

This clone was observed a few times. Its ends do not fully match the called genes, so a read error is possible. The rearrangement links TRBV6-1 to TRBJ1-2, with TRBD1 matching 9 bases. CDR3 length equals 16 residues. Germline V gives CDR1 MNHNS, CDR2 SASEGT. CDR3 loop: CASSEAGTGTVYGYTF. CDR3 sequence (DNA): TGTGCCAGCAGCGAAGCTGGGACAGGGACGGTGTATGGCTACACCTTC.

A few counts support this clone. The rearrangement joins TRBV28 to TRBJ1-2; no firm D call. Germline CDR1 MDHEN, CDR2 SYDVKM. Trimming cost V 6 bases and J 8 bases, with 10 bases left between them. This CDR3 region has 11 residues. The CDR3 reads CASSSHLGYTF. The CDR3 DNA reads TGTGCCAGCAGCTCACACTTAGGCTACACCTTC.

The chain joins TRBV9 to TRBJ1-3; D is unresolved. CDR1 and CDR2 (germline): SGDLS, YYNGEE. The CDR3 spans 14 residues. Trimming removed 0 bases at V and 6 bases at J, with 10 bases between. The CDR3 spells CASSVDPFENTIYF. In DNA, the CDR3 is TGTGCCAGCAGCGTAGATCCGTTTGAAAACACCATATATTTT. Using reference TRBV9 and TRBJ1-3 for the parts outside the CDR3, the full variable domain is DSGVTQTPKHLITATGQRVTLRCSPRSGDLSVYWYQQSLDQGLQFLIQYYNGEERAKGNILERFSAQQFPDLHSELNLSSLELGDSALYFCASSVDPFENTIYFGEGSWLTVV.

The chain joins TRBV2 to TRBJ2-2, with D unresolved. This CDR3 is 14 amino acids long. CDR1 is SNHLY, CDR2 FYNNEI, per germline. V was shortened by 0 bases and J by 10 bases, with 12 bases between the two germline ends. In DNA form, the CDR3 reads TGTGCCAGCAGTGAAGCGCTTCAGGATCAGGAGCTGTTTTTT. Translated, it gives CASSEALQDQELFF.

J is TRBJ1-1 and V is TRBV6-7; D is possibly TRBD1 (5 bases). TRBV6-7 is noted as an ORF with a role that remains uncertain. The CDR3 is made up of 14 amino acids. V was clipped by 5 bases and J by 2 bases, with 12 bases between them. DNA for the CDR3: TGTGCCAGCAGTATAGACAGAATCAACACTGAAGCTTTCTTT. This encodes CASSIDRINTEAFF.

This clone counts as medium-sized (0.01 to 0.1%). The V gene is TRBV10-3, the J gene TRBJ2-7; D uncertain. Germline CDR1 and CDR2: ENHRY and SYGVKD. The CDR3 is made up of 13 amino acids. V was trimmed by 10 bases and J by 3 bases, leaving 16 bases between them. CDR3 DNA sequence: TGTGCCACAACTCGGGCACGAATCTACGAGCAGTACTTC. It is translated as CATTRARIYEQYF.

This clone was counted a few times. The chain recombines TRBV11-2 with TRBJ2-3, with TRBD2 as a possible D gene (6 bases). V was shortened by 1 base and J by 4 bases, with 9 bases between the two germline ends. CDR3 size: 14 residues. Germline loops: CDR1 SGHAT, CDR2 FQNNGV. This CDR3 reads CASSLGGGADTQYF. CDR3 sequence (DNA): TGTGCCAGCAGCTTAGGAGGCGGGGCAGATACGCAGTATTTT.

This clone has just a few counts. The rearrangement links TRBV5-4 to TRBJ2-7, with D possibly matching TRBD1 (6 bases). Germline CDR1 is SGHNT and CDR2 is YYREEE (reference sequence). V lost 2 bases, J lost 5 bases, and 8 bases lay in between. This CDR3 region has 12 residues. In nucleotides, the CDR3 is TGTGCCAGCAGCTTACAGGGCGACGAGCAGTACTTC. It yields the protein CASSLQGDEQYF.

The J gene is TRBJ1-1, the V gene TRBV29-1, with unresolved D. The CDR3 has 12 amino acids. Germline CDR1 reads SQVTM; CDR2 reads ANQGSEA. Between the trimmed V and J ends, which lost 8 bases and 4 bases, there was a span of 14 bases. CDR3 loop: CSYTRIGTEAFF. The CDR3, as DNA: TGCAGCTATACCCGGATCGGCACTGAAGCTTTCTTT.

The chain has TRBV30 and TRBJ1-5; D is unresolved. V lost 1 base and J lost 3, with 10 bases in between. The germline V gene has CDR1 GTSNPN and CDR2 SVGIG (reference sequence). CDR3 length equals 14 residues. CDR3 residues: CAWSGGSPNQPQHF. The CDR3 DNA follows: TGTGCCTGGAGTGGTGGGTCCCCCAATCAGCCCCAGCATTTT.